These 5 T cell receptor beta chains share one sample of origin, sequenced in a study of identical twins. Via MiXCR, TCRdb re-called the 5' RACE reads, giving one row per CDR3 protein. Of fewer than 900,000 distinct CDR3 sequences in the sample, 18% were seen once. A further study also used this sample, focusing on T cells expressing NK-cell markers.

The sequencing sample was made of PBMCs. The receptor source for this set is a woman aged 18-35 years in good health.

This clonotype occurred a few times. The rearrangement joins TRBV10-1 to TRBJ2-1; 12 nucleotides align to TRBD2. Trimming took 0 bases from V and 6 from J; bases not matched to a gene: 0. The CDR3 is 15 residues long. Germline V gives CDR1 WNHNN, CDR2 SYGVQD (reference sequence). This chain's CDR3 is CASSESTSGGNEQFF. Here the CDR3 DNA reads TGCGCCAGCAGTGAGTCGACTAGCGGGGGCAATGAGCAGTTCTTC.

The CDR3: CASSFNSRGATYEQYF. The CDR3 region has the DNA TGCGCCAGCAGCTTTAATTCTCGGGGGGCGACTTACGAGCAGTACTTC. The rearrangement uses TRBV5-1 and TRBJ2-7; a possible D gene is TRBD2 (7 bases). This CDR3 is 16 amino acids long. V shed 2 bases and J shed 4 bases, with 19 bases lying between them. In germline, CDR1 is SGHRS, CDR2 YFSETQ.

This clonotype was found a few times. The CDR3: CASSLRDSRSYEQYF. The CDR3 nucleotides read TGTGCCAGCAGTTTACGGGACTCCAGGTCCTACGAGCAGTACTTC. V usage is TRBV12-3 or TRBV12-4 and J usage is TRBJ2-7; the D gene is possibly TRBD2 (6 bases). V lost 2 bases and J 1 base, leaving 12 bases between the germline ends. The CDR3 extends over 15 amino acids.

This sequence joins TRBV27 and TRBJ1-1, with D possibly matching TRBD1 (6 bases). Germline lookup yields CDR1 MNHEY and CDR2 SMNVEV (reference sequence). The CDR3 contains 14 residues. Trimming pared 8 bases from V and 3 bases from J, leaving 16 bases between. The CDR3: CASWQGFIHTEAFF. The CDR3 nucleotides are TGTGCCAGCTGGCAGGGGTTTATTCACACTGAAGCTTTCTTT.

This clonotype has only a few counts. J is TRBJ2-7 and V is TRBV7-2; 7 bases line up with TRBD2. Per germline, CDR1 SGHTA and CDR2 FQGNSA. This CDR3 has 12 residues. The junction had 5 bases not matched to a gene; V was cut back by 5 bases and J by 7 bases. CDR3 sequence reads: CASSAGTKEQYF. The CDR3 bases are TGTGCCAGCAGCGCGGGGACTAAAGAGCAGTACTTC.